This TCR beta chain was identified during a study of blood T cell repertoires in COVID-19. Study context: The samples span acute and convalescent COVID-19 from the United States, Italy and Spain. PBMCs, B-cell-depleted T cells, or T cells provided the cDNA or gDNA that made up the material.

In the source study's methods: By means of reference gene primer amplification, nucleated cell counts were estimated. Data came from immunoSEQ multiplex PCR; TCRdb stores just in-frame clones and leaves some out. The V and J calls and the clone size are those of that table, but D and trimming were determined from the DNA. The sample has some 300,000 clones; approximately 88% are singletons. This TCR was sampled from a woman younger than 45 who had recovered from COVID-19. The sequenced sample was peripheral blood.

The CDR3 sequence is CASSLPGNNEQFF. Here the CDR3 DNA reads TGTGCCAGCAGTTTGCCAGGGAACAATGAGCAGTTCTTC. The chain couples TRBV12-3 or TRBV12-4 to TRBJ2-1; a possible D gene is TRBD1 (5 bases). Trimming took 3 bases from V and 5 from J, leaving 8 bases between them. The CDR3 totals 13 residues.